This TCR beta chain is from a study of shared clonotypes between healthy human individuals. Study-wide findings and caveats: Sequencing depth was expected to influence donor clonotype sharing.

The CDR3 has 10 amino acids. V was trimmed by 4 bases and J by 2 bases, leaving 3 bases between them. Per the germline V gene, CDR1 is SQVTM and CDR2 is ANQGSEA. In regard to this clone: Its antigen is still unknown.

Profiled with immunoSEQ multiplex PCR; TCRdb holds only in-frame clones, not every one. Among hundreds of thousands of clones listed, around three quarters were seen once. Sequenced: PBMCs. The V call is TRBV29-1, the J call TRBJ2-7; no clear D. The TCR was taken from a woman aged 40 to 50 in good health. Some clones in this sample may be carry-over from other donors' samples. The CDR3 loop is CSVGTYEQYF. The CDR3 DNA is TGCAGCGTTGGTACCTACGAGCAGTACTTC.